The 23 T cell receptor beta chains below come from one sample, sequenced in a study of molecular identifiers for immune sequencing clone quantification. TCRdb re-called the PCR reads with MiXCR, one entry per CDR3 protein. The sample lists about half a million distinct CDR3 sequences, roughly 25% occurring once. Material: naive CD8+ T cells from blood, with Jurkat cell RNA spiked in. The subset was: FACS-sorted CD8+CD4-CCR7+CD45RA+ naive T cells. These receptors all stem from a human donor in good health. Some libraries in this study had Jurkat cell RNA spiked in.

This clonotype appeared a single time. This clone may be a read error of a much larger clone one base away. The gene calls are TRBV2 and TRBJ1-1, with D perhaps matching TRBD1 (6 bases). Germline V gives CDR1 SNHLY, CDR2 FYNNEI. This CDR3 is 11 amino acids long. The CDR3 DNA follows: TGTGCCAGCACCGAGGGGGACCGAGACTATTTT. Its translation is CASTEGDRDYF.

The V gene is TRBV11-2, the J gene TRBJ1-1; D is uncertain. The V end was cut by 5 bases, the J end by 2 bases, with 15 bases between. CDR3 size: 15 residues. Germline V gene sequence: CDR1 SGHAT, CDR2 FQNNGV. The CDR3 DNA sequence: TGTGCCAGCAGCCCTAACACCGGAGGCAACACTGAAGCTTTCTTT. Protein sequence: CASSPNTGGNTEAFF.

The V gene is TRBV4-1, the J gene TRBJ1-2; 7 bases line up with TRBD1. Per the germline V gene, CDR1 is MGHRA and CDR2 is YSYEKL. This CDR3 comprises 16 residues. V shed 2 bases, J shed 4 bases, and the junction held 10 bases outside the gene matches. The CDR3: CASSQSPGTDVYGYTF. The CDR3 nucleotides are TGCGCCAGCAGCCAATCCCCCGGGACAGATGTCTATGGCTACACCTTC.

Concerning this clonotype: Possible read error: a much larger clone is one base away. Because the CDR3 is missing its conserved closing phenylalanine or tryptophan, this is likely a read error. The rearrangement links TRBV27 to TRBJ1-5; possible D gene TRBD1, 6 bases. V was clipped by 5 bases and J by 5 bases, with 13 bases between them. The germline CDR1 and CDR2 sequences are MNHEY and SMNVEV (reference sequence). The CDR3 totals 14 residues. The CDR3, as DNA: TGTGCCAGCAGTCTGGGGGGGGCCCATCAGCCCCAGCATGTT. Encoded protein: CASSLGGAHQPQHV.

This clonotype was recorded a few times. CDR3 loop: CASSQADRGLNTEAFF. The CDR3 DNA sequence: TGCGCCAGCAGCCAAGCGGACAGGGGACTGAACACTGAAGCTTTCTTT. V and J are TRBV4-1 and TRBJ1-1; TRBD1 agrees at 9 bases. In germline, CDR1 is MGHRA, CDR2 YSYEKL. The J segment lost 0 bases and the V segment lost 1 base, leaving 3 bases of the junction unmatched. The CDR3 runs 16 residues.

This clonotype occurred many times. The chain recombines TRBV6-9 with TRBJ1-1, with unresolved D. The V end lost 1 base, the J end lost 3 bases, and 18 bases lay between the germline ends. The CDR3 consists of 17 residues. Germline V lookup: CDR1 MNHGY, CDR2 SVAAGI. CDR3 in amino acids: CASSYCPRSDADTEAFF. In DNA form, the CDR3 reads TGTGCCAGCAGTTATTGCCCCCGTTCTGACGCAGACACTGAAGCTTTCTTT.

As concerns this clonotype: This may be a read error, as it is one base from a much larger clone. The CDR3 DNA sequence: TGTGCCGGGGACAGGGACCAAGAGACCCGGTACTTC. It codes for CAGDRDQETRYF. V is TRBV30 and J is TRBJ2-5; 9 positions match TRBD1. The V gene's germline CDR1 is GTSNPN and CDR2 SVGIG (reference sequence). This CDR3 contains 12 residues.

Regarding this clonotype: One base away lies a much larger clone, so this may be a sequencing read error. The CDR3 does not end in the conserved phenylalanine or tryptophan, so this is likely a read error. This rearrangement joins TRBV7-2 to TRBJ2-1, with 7 positions matching TRBD2. Germline V gives CDR1 SGHTA, CDR2 FQGNSA. Trimming at V came to 3 bases and at J to 8 bases, leaving 7 bases not matched to a gene. The CDR3 consists of 14 residues. CDR3 sequence: CASSFAGALDEQFL. The CDR3, as DNA: TGTGCCAGCAGCTTTGCGGGAGCCCTAGATGAGCAGTTCCTC.

J is TRBJ1-1 and V is TRBV27, with 8 bases fitting TRBD1. The CDR3 totals 14 residues. Germline CDR1 is MNHEY and CDR2 is SMNVEV (reference sequence). Losses at the gene ends were 8 bases for V and 4 bases for J; bases not matched to a gene: 9. The CDR3 sequence: CASGLRGPGTEAFF. CDR3 coding DNA: TGTGCCAGCGGTCTCAGGGGGCCAGGCACTGAAGCTTTCTTT.

The chain uses TRBV4-1 and TRBJ2-3, with 7 bases aligning to TRBD2. After removal of 4 bases from V and 1 base from J, the junction contained 8 bases not matched to a gene. Germline-derived CDR1 and CDR2 are MGHRA and YSYEKL. The CDR3 has 16 amino acids. The CDR3 reads CASSRMPSGGTDTQYF. CDR3 DNA: TGCGCCAGCAGCCGGATGCCTAGCGGTGGCACAGATACGCAGTATTTT.

DNA of the CDR3: TGTGCCAGCGGAATGACGGAGCTAAATGAAAAACTGTTTTTT. Translating it yields CASGMTELNEKLFF. This rearrangement joins TRBV6-6 to TRBJ1-4; D is unresolved. The CDR3 has 14 amino acids. The germline V gene has CDR1 MNHNY and CDR2 SVGAGI (reference sequence). The V and J ends lost 8 bases and 5 bases respectively, with 15 bases between them.

This clonotype was seen more than once but under ten times. The chain employs TRBV7-9 and TRBJ1-2; TRBD1 matches 8 bases. CDR3 length: 14 residues. The germline CDR1 and CDR2 sequences are SEHNR and FQNEAQ (reference sequence). V trimming: 1 base; J trimming: 2 bases; junction bases outside the gene matches: 0. As DNA, the CDR3 is TGTGCCAGCAGCTTAGGGACAGGGAACTATGGCTACACCTTC. As protein: CASSLGTGNYGYTF.

CDR3 bases: TGTGCCAGCAGCTCCTCTACGAACAATGAGCAGTTCTTC. Translated: CASSSSTNNEQFF. The rearrangement links TRBV7-9 to TRBJ2-1; D not resolved. This CDR3 has 13 amino acids. The germline V gene encodes CDR1 SEHNR and CDR2 FQNEAQ (reference sequence). Trimming removed 4 bases at V and 5 bases at J, with 9 bases between.

The table lists this clonotype with a few counts. No conserved phenylalanine or tryptophan is present at the end of the CDR3, so a read error is the likely explanation. The V call is TRBV7-9, the J call TRBJ1-1, with D possibly being TRBD1 (5 bases). Germline CDR1 reads SEHNR; CDR2 reads FQNEAQ (reference sequence). The V end lost 4 bases, the J end lost 8 bases, and 17 bases lay between the germline ends. CDR3 length: 14 amino acids. The CDR3 DNA reads as TGTGCCAGCAGCTCAACTCTCAGCCGGGGGGAAGCTTTCTCT. Its translation: CASSSTLSRGEAFS.

This clonotype was seen repeatedly, ten times or more. The rearrangement links TRBV11-2 to TRBJ2-3; 9 nucleotides match TRBD2. V was pared by 1 base and J by 4 bases, with 6 bases of the junction left unmatched. From germline, CDR1 is SGHAT and CDR2 FQNNGV. The CDR3 is 16 amino acids. This chain's CDR3 is CASSLVLSSGADTQYF. In DNA, the CDR3 is TGTGCCAGCAGCTTAGTCCTTTCTAGCGGGGCAGATACGCAGTATTTT.

The table lists this clonotype with a few counts. The chain has TRBV19 and TRBJ2-2, with 7 bases aligning to TRBD1. V shed 3 bases and J 6 bases; nucleotides not matched to a gene: 10. There are 16 residues in the CDR3. Germline-derived CDR1 and CDR2 are LNHDA and SQIVND (reference sequence). CDR3 nucleotides: TGTGCCAGTAGTATTCTGACAGGGAGATTCGCCGGGGAGCTGTTTTTT. Translated, it gives CASSILTGRFAGELFF. The complete variable domain, with remaining parts taken from reference TRBV19 and TRBJ2-2, reads DGGITQSPKYLFRKEGQNVTLSCEQNLNHDAMYWYRQDPGQGLRLIYYSQIVNDFQKGDIAEGYSVSREKKESFPLTVTSAQKNPTAFYLCASSILTGRFAGELFFGEGSRLTVL.

This clonotype was seen more than once but under ten times. CDR3 region: CASSQSGRDYEQYF. CDR3 bases: TGTGCCAGCAGTCAAAGCGGGAGGGATTACGAGCAGTACTTC. The gene calls are TRBV6-5 and TRBJ2-7; TRBD2 matches 10 bases. The length of the CDR3 is 14 residues. Germline CDR1 reads MNHEY; CDR2 reads SVGAGI. V lost 5 bases to trimming and J lost 4 bases; unmatched junction nucleotides: 5.

In regard to this clonotype: The germline gene is not matched at one end of the junction; a read error may be the cause. The gene calls are TRBV13 and TRBJ2-2; the D gene is possibly TRBD2 (6 bases). The CDR3 covers 15 residues. Per germline, CDR1 PRHDT and CDR2 FYEKMQ (reference sequence). The CDR3 DNA follows: TGTACCAGCAGCTTAGGAGGGGCCAGAACCGGGGAGCTGTTTTTT. The encoded protein is CTSSLGGARTGELFF.

There are a few counts of this clonotype. The rearrangement uses TRBV7-2 and TRBJ2-1; 8 bases are shared with TRBD2. The CDR3 is 15 amino acids. CDR1 SGHTA and CDR2 FQGNSA come from the germline V gene. With 1 base clipped from V and 7 bases from J, the junction kept 6 bases outside the gene matches. The CDR3 coding sequence is TGTGCCAGCAGCTTAGTACTAGCGGTGGGGAATGAGCAGTTCTTC. Its translation: CASSLVLAVGNEQFF.

This clonotype occurred many times. CDR3 amino acids: CSARLGDRERQPQHF. The CDR3 DNA reads as TGCAGTGCTAGACTGGGGGACAGGGAGAGACAGCCCCAGCATTTT. The chain joins TRBV20-1 to TRBJ1-5; 9 bases map to TRBD1. This CDR3 contains 15 residues. CDR1 is DFQATT and CDR2 is SNEGSKA in the germline V gene (reference sequence). Germline trimming cut 2 bases from V and 7 bases from J; bases unmatched to any gene: 9.

With respect to this clonotype: Germline and junction disagree at one end, which may indicate a read error. The chain uses TRBV27 and TRBJ1-1, with D uncertain. This CDR3 is built from 14 residues. Germline CDR1 is MNHEY and CDR2 is SMNVEV (reference sequence). The CDR3 loop is CASSFRALNSEAFF. Here the CDR3 DNA reads TGTGCCAGCAGTTTTAGGGCTTTGAACTCTGAAGCTTTCTTT.

The gene calls are TRBV24-1 and TRBJ1-1; a possible D gene is TRBD1 (6 bases). Germline CDR1 KGHDR, CDR2 SFDVKD. The CDR3 extends over 13 amino acids. V was clipped by 6 bases and J by 3 bases, with 10 bases between them. The CDR3, as DNA: TGTGCCACCAGTCAGGGGTCAGACACTGAAGCTTTCTTT. It is translated as CATSQGSDTEAFF.

This clonotype was detected once. V and J are TRBV24-1 and TRBJ1-1, with 10 bases matching TRBD1. CDR3 length: 15 residues. With 9 bases clipped from V and 0 bases from J, the junction kept 6 bases outside the gene matches. Germline V lookup: CDR1 KGHDR, CDR2 SFDVKD. The DNA of the CDR3 is TGTGCCACCCGCGGGACAGGGGCCATGAACACTGAAGCTTTCTTT. This gives the protein CATRGTGAMNTEAFF.